Included here is one T cell receptor (beta chain) sequence, with context. What it binds is unknown. These data come from a study of chemoradiotherapy in HPV16-positive cancers. At the level of the study: Two HPV16-positive patients' cells yielded candidate HPV-specific clones and common motifs.

The table came from immunoSEQ multiplex PCR; TCRdb's copy has only in-frame clones and leaves some out. The table records about 23,000 clones, around 90% of them present only once. V was shortened by 4 bases and J by 11 bases, with 15 bases between the two germline ends. The CDR3 length is 13 residues. CDR1 and CDR2 from the germline V gene are SEHNR and FQNEAQ (reference sequence). Broader study findings: Candidate HPV-specific clones and E7-related TCR motifs grew in tumor during treatment. The functional HPV-specific definition rests on just two HPV16-positive patients.

This sequence joins TRBV7-9 and TRBJ2-1; D call uncertain. The clonotype comes from a human donor with HPV-associated anogenital cancer. The sample here was blood, taken from a patient who underwent chemoradiotherapy. CDR3 sequence reads: CASSSQQTFQQFF. CDR3 coding DNA: TGTGCCAGCAGCTCCCAACAGACTTTTCAGCAGTTCTTC.